Shown below are 27 T cell receptor beta chains from a single sample sequenced in a study of blood T cell repertoires in COVID-19. Profiling relied on immunoSEQ multiplex PCR, and the TCRdb table lists in-frame clones only, not all of them. This table holds 180,000 or so clones, roughly nine tenths found once. The sequenced material came from peripheral blood. These receptors all stem from a woman aged 60-75 years with COVID-19, enrolled during active disease.

The chain combines TRBV7-6 with TRBJ1-4; TRBD1 matches 7 bases. V trimming: 4 bases; J trimming: 9 bases; junction bases outside the gene matches: 11. Looked up from germline, CDR1 is SGHVS and CDR2 is FNYEAQ. This CDR3 has 15 residues. CDR3 sequence reads: CASSSSTQGSQKLFF. The CDR3 coding sequence is TGTGCCAGCAGCTCTAGCACACAGGGGTCACAAAAACTGTTTTTT.

The V gene is TRBV19, the J gene TRBJ1-5; 8 bases agree with TRBD1. The CDR3 is made up of 15 amino acids. V lost 5 bases to trimming and J lost 2 bases; unmatched junction nucleotides: 5. CDR1 is LNHDA and CDR2 is SQIVND in the germline V gene (reference sequence). Written as DNA, the CDR3 is TGTGCCAGTAGTCTTCAACAGGGGGGCAATCAGCCCCAGCATTTT. Protein product: CASSLQQGGNQPQHF.

In this sample, this clone turned up a few times. V is TRBV11-3 and J is TRBJ2-7; no reliable D call. Trimming pared 5 bases from V and 2 bases from J, leaving 4 bases between. CDR3 size: 11 residues. Germline V gene lookup returns CDR1 SGHNT and CDR2 YENEEA. Here the CDR3 DNA reads TGTGCCAGCAGCCTCGCCTACGAGCAGTACTTC. This encodes CASSLAYEQYF.

The CDR3 protein is CAWSVGGVAIIYEQYF. The CDR3 DNA reads as TGTGCCTGGAGTGTCGGGGGGGTAGCCATAATCTACGAGCAGTACTTC. This chain uses TRBV30 with TRBJ2-7, with 8 bases fitting TRBD2. CDR3 size: 16 residues. Unmatched junction bases numbered 10, after V lost 0 bases and J lost 3 bases. Per the germline V gene, CDR1 is GTSNPN and CDR2 is SVGIG (reference sequence).

The chain has TRBV28 and TRBJ2-7; the match to TRBD1 covers 12 bases. CDR1 is MDHEN, CDR2 SYDVKM, per germline. Trimming removed 6 bases from V and 5 bases from J; junction bases left unmatched: 11. This CDR3 comprises 16 residues. This chain's CDR3 is CASSIRGTGGFHEQYF. The CDR3 coding sequence is TGTGCCAGCAGCATCAGAGGGACAGGGGGCTTCCACGAGCAGTACTTC.

V is TRBV11-2 and J is TRBJ2-1; D is undetermined. The CDR3 is 15 residues long. The V gene's germline CDR1 is SGHAT and CDR2 FQNNGV. V lost 0 bases and J 1 base, leaving 7 bases between the germline ends. The CDR3 DNA reads as TGTGCCAGCAGCTTAGATCAGGTGTCCTACAATGAGCAGTTCTTC. Amino acids: CASSLDQVSYNEQFF.

The V and J genes are TRBV19 and TRBJ1-4; 10 bases agree with TRBD1. The V gene's germline CDR1 is LNHDA and CDR2 SQIVND (reference sequence). Trimming cost V 5 bases and J 8 bases; bases outside gene matches: 8. This CDR3 comprises 15 residues. The CDR3, as DNA: TGTGCCAGTAGTTTCCCGGGACAGGGGTCAGAAAAACTGTTTTTT. It encodes CASSFPGQGSEKLFF. Full variable domain (outside the CDR3, taken from reference TRBV19 and TRBJ1-4): DGGITQSPKYLFRKEGQNVTLSCEQNLNHDAMYWYRQDPGQGLRLIYYSQIVNDFQKGDIAEGYSVSREKKESFPLTVTSAQKNPTAFYLCASSFPGQGSEKLFFGSGTQLSVL.

The chain links TRBV10-3 to TRBJ1-2, with unresolved D. In germline, CDR1 is ENHRY, CDR2 SYGVKD. Trimming stripped 4 bases from V and 7 bases from J, with 16 bases between. The CDR3 spans 14 residues. CDR3 nucleotide sequence: TGTGCCATCAGTGTCATTTTGGGCGCGGGTGGCTACACCTTC. This gives the protein CAISVILGAGGYTF.

The rearrangement joins TRBV28 to TRBJ2-3; tentatively, D is TRBD2 (5 bases). Germline lookup yields CDR1 MDHEN and CDR2 SYDVKM. Deletions cut 7 bases from V and 0 bases from J, with 14 bases between. The CDR3 loop spans 15 amino acids. CDR3 protein: CASNQVWTSTDTQYF. Written as DNA, the CDR3 is TGTGCCAGCAACCAGGTCTGGACTAGCACAGATACGCAGTATTTT.

In this sample, this clone turned up once. The chain employs TRBV7-6 and TRBJ1-4; possible D gene TRBD1, 5 bases. The V gene's germline CDR1 is SGHVS and CDR2 FNYEAQ. Trimming removed 5 bases from V and 6 bases from J, with 16 bases in between. The CDR3 is made up of 15 amino acids. The CDR3 region is CASSPEGTGDEKLFF. As DNA, the CDR3 is TGTGCCAGCAGCCCCGAGGGGACGGGGGATGAAAAACTGTTTTTT. Using reference TRBV7-6 and TRBJ1-4 for the parts outside the CDR3, the full variable domain is GAGVSQSPRYKVTKRGQDVALRCDPISGHVSLYWYRQALGQGPEFLTYFNYEAQQDKSGLPNDRFSAERPEGSISTLTIQRTEQRDSAMYRCASSPEGTGDEKLFFGSGTQLSVL.

The chain has TRBV27 and TRBJ2-4, with D perhaps TRBD2 (6 bases). The germline CDR1 and CDR2 sequences are MNHEY and SMNVEV (reference sequence). The CDR3 covers 16 residues. Trimming stripped 4 bases from V and 0 bases from J, with 13 bases between. The CDR3: CASSSPAGPAKNIQYF. As DNA, the CDR3 is TGTGCCAGCAGTTCCCCGGCGGGACCAGCCAAAAACATTCAGTACTTC.

This rearrangement joins TRBV9 to TRBJ1-2; no clear D. The germline gives CDR1 SGDLS, CDR2 YYNGEE. The CDR3 is 13 residues long. The ends were cut back, 4 bases at V and 4 bases at J, with 11 bases in the middle. CDR3 bases: TGTGCCAGCAGCTTCGACGGGTCCTATGGCTACACCTTC. Its protein product is CASSFDGSYGYTF.

The chain employs TRBV5-1 and TRBJ1-1; D is perhaps TRBD1 (6 bases). Germline V gene sequence: CDR1 SGHRS, CDR2 YFSETQ. The CDR3 spans 16 residues. Trimming removed 4 bases at V and 0 bases at J, with 16 bases between. This chain's CDR3 is CASSGGQLLMNTEAFF. The CDR3 DNA is TGCGCCAGCAGCGGAGGACAGCTACTAATGAACACTGAAGCTTTCTTT.

The genes are TRBV7-6 and TRBJ1-4, with no clear D. The V gene's germline CDR1 is SGHVS and CDR2 FNYEAQ. The CDR3 has 11 amino acids. V lost 5 bases, J lost 6 bases, and 4 bases lay in between. CDR3 bases: TGTGCCAGCAGCCCGGATGAAAAACTGTTTTTT. As protein: CASSPDEKLFF.

This chain uses TRBV29-1 with TRBJ1-4; 8 bases map to TRBD1. Looked up from germline, CDR1 is SQVTM and CDR2 is ANQGSEA. This CDR3 has 13 amino acids. Trimming cost V 7 bases and J 8 bases; bases outside gene matches: 9. The CDR3 here is CSATTGDGEKLFF. CDR3 nucleotide sequence: TGCAGCGCCACGACAGGGGATGGGGAAAAACTGTTTTTT.

The rearrangement links TRBV6-6 to TRBJ2-1, with 8 nucleotides matching TRBD2. Trimming removed 2 bases from V and 4 bases from J; junction bases left unmatched: 1. The CDR3 consists of 14 residues. CDR1 is MNHNY, CDR2 SVGAGI, per germline (reference sequence). The CDR3 nucleotides are TGTGCCAGCAGTTACGGGACTAGTTACAATGAGCAGTTCTTC. As protein: CASSYGTSYNEQFF.

The gene calls are TRBV7-2 and TRBJ1-1; perhaps TRBD1 as D (5 bases). The CDR3 totals 14 residues. Trimming took 2 bases from V and 8 from J, leaving 15 bases between them. Per the germline V gene, CDR1 is SGHTA and CDR2 is FQGNSA. The CDR3 nucleotides read TGTGCCAGCAGCTTACCAGGGTGGGGTCTAGAAGCTTTCTTT. Its translation is CASSLPGWGLEAFF.

The J gene is TRBJ1-3, the V gene TRBV6-5; D unclear. Germline CDR1 MNHEY, CDR2 SVGAGI. Trimming removed 7 bases at V and 6 bases at J, with 16 bases between. The CDR3 runs 14 residues. CDR3 DNA: TGTGCCAGCATGTTCCGGGGATTTGAAAACACCATATATTTT. Translating gives CASMFRGFENTIYF.

The V call is TRBV4-1, the J call TRBJ1-1; perhaps TRBD1 as D (5 bases). Per the germline V gene, CDR1 is MGHRA and CDR2 is YSYEKL. Trimming left V 4 bases short and J 8 bases short, with 23 bases between. The CDR3 consists of 16 residues. CDR3 region: CASSPMGGEGLREAFF. In nucleotides, the CDR3 is TGCGCCAGCAGCCCAATGGGAGGGGAGGGGCTTCGCGAAGCTTTCTTT.

The chain couples TRBV19 to TRBJ1-2; no clear D. V dropped 5 bases and J dropped 0 bases, with 7 bases sitting between them. CDR3 length equals 13 residues. Germline CDR1 reads LNHDA; CDR2 reads SQIVND (reference sequence). The CDR3 sequence: CASSQQANYGYTF. The CDR3 nucleotides read TGTGCCAGTAGTCAGCAGGCTAACTATGGCTACACCTTC.

V and J are TRBV19 and TRBJ2-2; 8 nucleotides agree with TRBD2. The CDR3 is made up of 15 amino acids. CDR1 and CDR2 from the germline V gene are LNHDA and SQIVND (reference sequence). V was clipped by 2 bases and J by 1 base; unmatched bases: 0. For the CDR3, the DNA is TGTGCCAGTAGTATACTAGCGGGGAACACCGGGGAGCTGTTTTTT. Translation gives CASSILAGNTGELFF.

This clone was found a few times. The chain couples TRBV24-1 to TRBJ2-2, with 7 bases aligning to TRBD1. Trimming at V came to 5 bases and at J to 5 bases, leaving 7 bases not matched to a gene. The CDR3 spans 15 residues. Germline V gene data show CDR1 as KGHDR and CDR2 as SFDVKD. CDR3 nucleotides: TGTGCCACCAGTGCCTCAGGGGGTGGGACCGGGGAGCTGTTTTTT. Protein product: CATSASGGGTGELFF.

This clone has only one observation. The chain is built from TRBV2 and TRBJ1-1; D is possibly TRBD1 (5 bases). The V gene lost 2 bases and the J gene lost 5 bases, with 27 bases spanning the gap. Germline V gene lookup returns CDR1 SNHLY and CDR2 FYNNEI. CDR3 size: 19 residues. In DNA, the CDR3 is TGTGCCAGCAGTGAATTTGGGATGGGAGGGAGAGGGGCCTGGACTGAAGCTTTCTTT. Translation: CASSEFGMGGRGAWTEAFF.

This clone was seen a few times. The chain uses TRBV19 and TRBJ1-4, with TRBD1 matching over 7 bases. The trim removed 3 bases at V and 7 bases at J, leaving 11 bases unmatched. The CDR3 loop spans 16 amino acids. Germline CDR1 LNHDA, CDR2 SQIVND (reference sequence). CDR3 DNA sequence: TGTGCCAGTAGTATGCCCCAGGGGGTGCAAGGTGAAAAACTGTTTTTT. The encoded protein is CASSMPQGVQGEKLFF.

This sequence joins TRBV7-2 and TRBJ1-1; D unresolved. This CDR3 spans 14 amino acids. The germline gives CDR1 SGHTA, CDR2 FQGNSA. V was pared by 5 bases and J by 2 bases, with 12 bases between. The CDR3 spells CASSLSLLNTEAFF. CDR3 bases: TGTGCCAGCAGCCTTAGCCTCCTAAACACTGAAGCTTTCTTT.

The chain is built from TRBV28 and TRBJ1-2; the D gene is possibly TRBD1 (6 bases). The CDR3 sequence is 14 residues long. Per germline, CDR1 MDHEN and CDR2 SYDVKM. Deletions cut 3 bases from V and 8 bases from J, with 16 bases between. CDR3 region: CASSLLAGAQGYTF. The CDR3 DNA follows: TGTGCCAGCAGTTTGTTGGCAGGGGCGCAGGGCTACACCTTC.

The chain couples TRBV27 to TRBJ2-4, with TRBD2 as a possible D gene (5 bases). This CDR3 spans 14 amino acids. Looked up from germline, CDR1 is MNHEY and CDR2 is SMNVEV (reference sequence). V was shortened by 3 bases and J by 8 bases, with 14 bases between the two germline ends. CDR3: CASSFRANGDIQYF. CDR3 coding DNA: TGTGCCAGCAGTTTCCGGGCCAACGGGGACATTCAGTACTTC.